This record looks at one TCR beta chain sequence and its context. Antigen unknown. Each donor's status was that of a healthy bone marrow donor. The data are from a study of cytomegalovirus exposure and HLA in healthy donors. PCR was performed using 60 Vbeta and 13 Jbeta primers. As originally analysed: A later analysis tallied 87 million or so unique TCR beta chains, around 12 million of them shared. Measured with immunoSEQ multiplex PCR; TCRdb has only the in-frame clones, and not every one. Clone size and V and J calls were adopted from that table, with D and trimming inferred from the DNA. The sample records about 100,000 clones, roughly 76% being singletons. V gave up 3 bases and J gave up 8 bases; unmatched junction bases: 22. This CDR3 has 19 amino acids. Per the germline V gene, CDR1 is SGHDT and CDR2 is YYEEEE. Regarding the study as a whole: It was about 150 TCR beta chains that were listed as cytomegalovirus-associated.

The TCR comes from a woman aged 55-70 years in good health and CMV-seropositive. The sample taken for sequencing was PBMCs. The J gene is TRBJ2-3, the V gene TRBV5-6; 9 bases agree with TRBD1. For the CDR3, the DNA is TGTGCCAGCAGCTCTGTCGGGAACTTCAGGACAGGGGTGTATGGTACGCAGTATTTT. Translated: CASSSVGNFRTGVYGTQYF.